This T cell receptor (beta chain) appears in the sequencing data of a study of PD-L1 blockade in urothelial cancer. The germline V gene encodes CDR1 KGHSH and CDR2 LQKENI. V lost 1 base and J 5 bases, leaving 9 bases between the germline ends. CDR3 size: 13 residues. Data came from immunoSEQ multiplex PCR; TCRdb stores just in-frame clones and leaves some out. In the table there are 20,000 to 25,000 clones, around 85% of which are singletons. The clonotype comes from a middle-aged man with urothelial cancer. V gene TRBV18 combines with J gene TRBJ2-7; a weak D match, TRBD1 (6 bases). The material was PBMCs, obtained around atezolizumab (anti-PD-L1) treatment. The CDR3 region has the DNA TGTGCCAGCTCACCACAAGCAGGGGACGAGCAGTACTTC. Translation: CASSPQAGDEQYF.